This is a list of T cell receptor beta chains from one sample in a study of cytomegalovirus exposure and HLA in healthy donors. Generated by immunoSEQ multiplex PCR, the TCRdb table keeps only in-frame clones and is missing some. This table holds about 200,000 clones, more than 65% found once. The sequenced sample consisted of PBMCs. These receptors originate from a woman under 40 in good health and CMV-seropositive. Each CDR3 is given with its conserved first and last residue. A D gene is named only where the DNA matches it firmly. Not all rows give a size; the values are once, few, many and, for expanded clones, a class.

TGTGCCAGCAGCTTGGGACTCGGCGGCACCGGGGAGCTGTTTTTT,CASSLGLGGTGELFF,-,TRBV11-3,-,TRBJ2-2
TGTGCCAGCACCCCCTTTAAGGGACAGCAAACCAATGAGCAGTTCTTC,CASTPFKGQQTNEQFF,TRBD1,TRBV11-2,-,TRBJ2-1
TGTGCCAGCAGAGGGACTAGCGGGAGTGTCAGGGAGACCCAGTACTTC,CASRGTSGSVRETQYF,TRBD2,TRBV2,-,TRBJ2-5
TGTGCCAGCAGCCCCTGGACAGGGGATCACACTGAAGCTTTCTTT,CASSPWTGDHTEAFF,TRBD1,TRBV7-9,-,TRBJ1-1
TGTGCCAGCAGTGACAGGGCTGGAAACACCATATATTTT,CASSDRAGNTIYF,-,TRBV6-1,-,TRBJ1-3
TGTGCCAGCAGCCCGGGAGCGCCTGGGTACAATGAGCAGTTCTTC,CASSPGAPGYNEQFF,-,TRBV27,-,TRBJ2-1
TGTGCCAGCAATATGGGGACATCCTACGAGCAGTACTTC,CASNMGTSYEQYF,-,TRBV5-5,-,TRBJ2-7
TGTGCCAGCAGTTCCCACAACCCCTTTGCCCAGTACTTC,CASSSHNPFAQYF,-,TRBV27,-,TRBJ2-5
TGCAGCGCTAAGCAGGGGGCGAAAGGCGGGAGAAGTTCCGGTGAGCAGTTCTTC,CSAKQGAKGGRSSGEQFF,-,TRBV29-1,-,TRBJ2-1
TGCGCCAGCAGCCAAGATCAAATCGGGGACACTGAAGCTTTCTTT,CASSQDQIGDTEAFF,-,TRBV4-1,once,TRBJ1-1
TGCAGCGTTGAAGGTTCGGAGACCCAGTACTTC,CSVEGSETQYF,-,TRBV29-1,-,TRBJ2-5
TGTGCCAGCAGCCCACCCGGACAGGGGACCACCGGGGAGCTGTTTTTT,CASSPPGQGTTGELFF,TRBD1,TRBV25-1,-,TRBJ2-2
TGTGCCACCGGACGGGACTATGCGCAGTATTTT,CATGRDYAQYF,TRBD2,TRBV28,-,TRBJ2-3
TGTGCCAGCACGTCCGGGACAGGGGGGACGTGGATTGAAGCTTTCTTT,CASTSGTGGTWIEAFF,TRBD1,TRBV27,-,TRBJ1-1
TGTGCCAGCAGTTCCGACAGGCAAATAGACAATGAGCAGTTCTTC,CASSSDRQIDNEQFF,-,TRBV6-5,-,TRBJ2-1
TGTGCCAGCAGTGAAGCCAGGGGGACCCAGTACTTC,CASSEARGTQYF,-,TRBV6-1,-,TRBJ2-5
TGTGCCAGCAGCTTACAGAGGCTAGCGGGCAATGAGCAGTTCTTC,CASSLQRLAGNEQFF,TRBD2,TRBV11-2,once,TRBJ2-1
TGTGCCAGCACCAATAACAGGGAAGTGAACACTGAAGCTTTCTTT,CASTNNREVNTEAFF,-,TRBV6-5,-,TRBJ1-1
TGTGCCAGCAGGTCACCCGGGACTAGCGGGCACAATGAGCAGTTCTTC,CASRSPGTSGHNEQFF,TRBD2,TRBV6-6,-,TRBJ2-1
TGCGCCAGCAGCTTCGGCCAGGGGACAGATACGCAGTATTTT,CASSFGQGTDTQYF,-,TRBV5-1,few,TRBJ2-3
TGTGCCAGCAGCGTAGGGGCAGGGGGCGTTAATCAGCCCCAGCATTTT,CASSVGAGGVNQPQHF,TRBD1,TRBV9,-,TRBJ1-5
TGTGCCAGCAGCCCCGCGAATTCTAATGAAAAACTGTTTTTT,CASSPANSNEKLFF,-,TRBV7-9,-,TRBJ1-4
TGTGCCAGCAGCCAAGTTGGCTCGCAAGAGACCCAGTACTTC,CASSQVGSQETQYF,-,TRBV4-2,-,TRBJ2-5
TGCGCCAGCAGCCGGAGGACTACCGCCGGCAATGAGCAGTTCTTC,CASSRRTTAGNEQFF,-,TRBV5-1,-,TRBJ2-1
TGTGCCAGTAGTATGAAGGGGTGGGAGCCCCAGCATTTT,CASSMKGWEPQHF,-,TRBV19,-,TRBJ1-5
TGTGCCAGCAGTCTTCAACAGGGTATCGGGACTAGCCGAAAACTATACGAGCAGTACTTC,CASSLQQGIGTSRKLYEQYF,TRBD2,TRBV27,-,TRBJ2-7
TGTGCCAGCAGTGGCCGGGAGGCCTACACCGGGGAGCTGTTTTTT,CASSGREAYTGELFF,TRBD2,TRBV2,-,TRBJ2-2
TGCAGTGCAACAACAGGGTACGAGCAGTACTTC,CSATTGYEQYF,-,TRBV20-1,many,TRBJ2-7
TGTGCCAGCAGCTTAGCGCGGGACAGTGCTGGCTACACCTTC,CASSLARDSAGYTF,TRBD1,TRBV7-6,-,TRBJ1-2
TGTGCCAGCAGTAATCTGGGGGCGGGTGGCTACACCTTC,CASSNLGAGGYTF,-,TRBV6-5,-,TRBJ1-2
TGTGCCAGCAGCTTGCCGGGCTACACCTTC,CASSLPGYTF,-,TRBV5-8,-,TRBJ1-2
TGTGCCATTGGGCAGGGGCTTTTAAATGAGCAGTTCTTC,CAIGQGLLNEQFF,-,TRBV6-1,-,TRBJ2-1
TGTGCCAGCAGCTTACTAGTCTCCTTTGACGAGCAGTACTTC,CASSLLVSFDEQYF,-,TRBV7-8,-,TRBJ2-7
TGCGCCAGCAGCTTCGGCCCCGGGGCTAGCGGGAGGGCGAGCTCCTACAATGAGCAGTTCTTC,CASSFGPGASGRASSYNEQFF,TRBD2,TRBV5-1,-,TRBJ2-1
TGTGCCATCAGTGATAAGGGGGGAAGAGGACTAGCGGGAGTAGTGAATGAGCAGTTCTTC,CAISDKGGRGLAGVVNEQFF,TRBD2,TRBV10-3,-,TRBJ2-1
TGTGCCAGCTCACTCAGGGTTCAGGGCCCGGGCACTGAAGCTTTCTTT,CASSLRVQGPGTEAFF,-,TRBV18,-,TRBJ1-1
TGTGCCATCCTACAGGACTCTGGAAACACCATATATTTT,CAILQDSGNTIYF,-,TRBV10-3,-,TRBJ1-3
TGTGCCAGCAGCCAAGATAGGTCTAGCGGGAGTCCGCAGTATTTT,CASSQDRSSGSPQYF,TRBD2,TRBV4-2,-,TRBJ2-3
TGTGCCAGCAGTTTAACAGGGGACTTATACCGCTGGAGCTACACCTTC,CASSLTGDLYRWSYTF,TRBD1,TRBV27,-,TRBJ1-2
TGCGCCAGCAGCTTGCAGTCGTCGTGGCCGGAAGCTTTCTTT,CASSLQSSWPEAFF,-,TRBV5-1,-,TRBJ1-1
TGCGCCAGCAGCCAAGTGAGAAACCCGGGACTAGCGGGAGAAGAGACCCAGTACTTC,CASSQVRNPGLAGEETQYF,TRBD2,TRBV4-1,-,TRBJ2-5
TGTGCCAGCAGGTGGACAGGGGGCGAGGGGCGAGCTTTCTTT,CASRWTGGEGRAFF,TRBD1,TRBV6-6,-,TRBJ1-1
TGTGCCAGTAGTGGGAGGCTCGAGCAGTACTTC,CASSGRLEQYF,-,TRBV28,-,TRBJ2-7
TGTGCTAGCAGCCTAGGGACTAGCGGGAATGAGCAGTTCTTC,CASSLGTSGNEQFF,TRBD2,TRBV7-7,-,TRBJ2-1
TGTGCCAGCAGTGCGCCGGGGGTCTCCTACGAGCAGTACTTC,CASSAPGVSYEQYF,-,TRBV28,-,TRBJ2-7
TGCGCCAGCAGCCTGCAGACAGAAAACTATGGCTACACCTTC,CASSLQTENYGYTF,-,TRBV5-1,-,TRBJ1-2
TGTGCCATCAGTGACACAGTGGATCGTGAGCAGTTCTTC,CAISDTVDREQFF,-,TRBV10-3,-,TRBJ2-1
TGTGCCAGCAGCCTCCCCCGCGGTGGCGCCACAGATACGCAGTATTTT,CASSLPRGGATDTQYF,-,TRBV28,-,TRBJ2-3
TGCGCCAGCAGCTTGAACTTAGAGGGATACGAGCAGTACTTC,CASSLNLEGYEQYF,-,TRBV5-1,few,TRBJ2-7
TGTGCCAGCTCACCGTTTCAGACACTTTCCACCTACGAGCAGTACTTC,CASSPFQTLSTYEQYF,-,TRBV18,once,TRBJ2-7